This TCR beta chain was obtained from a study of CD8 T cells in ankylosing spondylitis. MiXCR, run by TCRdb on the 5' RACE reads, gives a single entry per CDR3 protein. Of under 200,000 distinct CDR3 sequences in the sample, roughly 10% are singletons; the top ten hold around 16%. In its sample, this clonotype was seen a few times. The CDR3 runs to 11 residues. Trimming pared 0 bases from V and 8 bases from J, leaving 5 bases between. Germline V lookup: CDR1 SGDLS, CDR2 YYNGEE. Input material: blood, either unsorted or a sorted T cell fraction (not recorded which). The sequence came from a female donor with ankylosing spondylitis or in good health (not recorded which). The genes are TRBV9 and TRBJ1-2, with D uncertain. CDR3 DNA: TGTGCCAGCAGCGTAGACGGCGGCTACACCTTC. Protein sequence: CASSVDGGYTF.